This T cell receptor beta chain is from a study of CD8+ T cells in alopecia areata. Turning to the study itself: Transfer of skin from approximately 6-12-month-old C3H/HeJ graft donors with spontaneous alopecia was made to 7-10-week-old female C3H/HeJ mice. Study outcomes and limitations: Higher clonality was seen in lesional scalp than in normal scalp, especially in alopecia totalis/universalis. The study found TCR sharing across patients less clear than in mice, possibly for HLA reasons.

Investigators isolated RNA and reverse transcribed it into cDNA to act as the sequencing template. The protocol was immunoSEQ multiplex PCR, while the TCRdb copy is restricted to in-frame clones and leaves out a portion. This sample carries more than 90,000 clones, none of them present only once. Germline loops: CDR1 NNHNN, CDR2 SYGAGS (reference sequence). The V end lost 6 bases, the J end lost 3 bases, and 9 bases lay between the germline ends. The CDR3 runs 12 residues. Of note for this clone: What it binds is unknown. The gene names given are mouse names. Sequencing ends 4 residues short of the CDR3 end; the germline J gene provides the rest.

The chain employs TRBV13-2 and TRBJ1-2, with D maybe TRBD1 (5 bases). The sample comprised lesional skin. The sequence derives from a C3H/HeJ mouse with alopecia areata. The mice in this strain carry MHC haplotype H2-k. CDR3 protein: CASARVDSDYTF. Incomplete CDR3 DNA: TGTGCCAGCGCCAGGGTAGACTCC.